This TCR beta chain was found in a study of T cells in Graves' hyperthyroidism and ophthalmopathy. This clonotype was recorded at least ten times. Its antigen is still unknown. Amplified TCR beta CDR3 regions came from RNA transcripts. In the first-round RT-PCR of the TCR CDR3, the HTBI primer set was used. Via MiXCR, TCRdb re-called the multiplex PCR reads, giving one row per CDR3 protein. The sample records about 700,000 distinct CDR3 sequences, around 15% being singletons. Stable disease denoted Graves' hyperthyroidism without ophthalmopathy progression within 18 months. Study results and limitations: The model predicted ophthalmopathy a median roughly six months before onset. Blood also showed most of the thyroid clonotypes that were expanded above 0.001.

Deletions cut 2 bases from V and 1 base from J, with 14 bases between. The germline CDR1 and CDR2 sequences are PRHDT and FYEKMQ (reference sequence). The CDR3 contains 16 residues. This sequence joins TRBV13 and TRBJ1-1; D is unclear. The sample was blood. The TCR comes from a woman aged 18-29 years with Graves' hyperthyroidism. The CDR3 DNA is TGTGCCAGCAGCTTAATACTGGGCAGGAGGAACACTGAAGCTTTCTTT. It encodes CASSLILGRRNTEAFF.